Following are 10 T cell receptor beta chains from one sample sequenced in a study of blood T cell repertoires in COVID-19. Profiling relied on immunoSEQ multiplex PCR, and the TCRdb table lists in-frame clones only, not all of them. Altogether almost 200,000 clones are present, about 86% being singletons, with the ten largest covering 0.6% to 0.9%. The sample comprised peripheral blood. These receptors were taken from a woman between 70 and 85 years old with acute or convalescent COVID-19.

The V gene is TRBV5-1, the J gene TRBJ2-7; D is possibly TRBD1 (6 bases). Germline values: CDR1 SGHRS, CDR2 YFSETQ. The CDR3 runs 14 residues. Trimming cost V 4 bases and J 3 bases, with 14 bases left between them. This chain's CDR3 is CASSLLGQHYEQYF. CDR3 DNA sequence: TGCGCCAGCAGCCTGCTAGGACAGCACTACGAGCAGTACTTC.

The CDR3 protein is CASSYSFYKSYEQYF. CDR3 DNA: TGTGCCAGCAGTTACTCGTTTTACAAATCCTACGAGCAGTACTTC. The chain uses TRBV6-6 and TRBJ2-7; D is uncertain. CDR3 length: 15 residues. V lost 0 bases and J lost 1, with 10 bases in between. In germline, CDR1 is MNHNY, CDR2 SVGAGI (reference sequence).

The chain combines TRBV10-3 with TRBJ1-2; a weak D match, TRBD1 (5 bases). Germline lookup yields CDR1 ENHRY and CDR2 SYGVKD. The length of the CDR3 is 14 residues. The ends were cut back, 6 bases at V and 7 bases at J, with 18 bases in the middle. The CDR3 region is CAIRGRQTSGGYTF. DNA for the CDR3: TGTGCCATCAGAGGCCGACAGACCTCGGGTGGCTACACCTTC.

The CDR3 DNA is TGCGCCAGCAGCTTGGACTTTGATCCGATCGGGGGGTTCGAGCAGTACTTC. Translation: CASSLDFDPIGGFEQYF. The chain carries TRBV5-1 and TRBJ2-7; 7 nucleotides align to TRBD2. Germline V gives CDR1 SGHRS, CDR2 YFSETQ. V lost 0 bases to trimming and J lost 6 bases; unmatched junction nucleotides: 15. This CDR3 is built from 17 residues.

This clone was observed a few times. This chain connects TRBV7-2 to TRBJ2-4; D uncertain. Looked up from germline, CDR1 is SGHTA and CDR2 is FQGNSA. V lost 2 bases and J lost 3, with 5 bases in between. This CDR3 region has 13 residues. The CDR3 DNA is TGTGCCAGCAGCTTAACTGTCAAAAACATTCAGTACTTC. The encoded protein is CASSLTVKNIQYF.

The genes are TRBV5-4 and TRBJ2-5; 11 bases agree with TRBD1. The germline V gene encodes CDR1 SGHNT and CDR2 YYREEE (reference sequence). After removal of 5 bases from V and 5 bases from J, the junction contained 8 bases not matched to a gene. There are 15 residues in the CDR3. The DNA of the CDR3 is TGTGCCAGCAGGGAAGGACAGGGGGCGAGGGAGACCCAGTACTTC. Its protein is CASREGQGARETQYF.

V is TRBV2 and J is TRBJ1-4; D unresolved. CDR1 and CDR2 from the germline V gene are SNHLY and FYNNEI. The V end was cut by 6 bases, the J end by 5 bases, with 7 bases between. This CDR3 contains 12 residues. The CDR3 region has the DNA TGTGCCAGCAGGGGCTGGAATGAAAAACTGTTTTTT. It codes for CASRGWNEKLFF.

The rearrangement joins TRBV5-1 to TRBJ2-1, with D possibly being TRBD1 (6 bases). The germline gives CDR1 SGHRS, CDR2 YFSETQ. Trimming removed 3 bases at V and 4 bases at J, with 17 bases between. The CDR3 sequence is 16 residues long. The DNA for the CDR3 is TGCGCCAGCAGCTCGGTGCGAGGGGGTATATACAATGAGCAGTTCTTC. Its protein product is CASSSVRGGIYNEQFF.

This clone was observed once. The chain links TRBV5-4 to TRBJ2-3; weak D call: TRBD2 (6 bases). This CDR3 is 14 amino acids long. Germline CDR1 SGHNT, CDR2 YYREEE (reference sequence). Between the trimmed V and J ends, which lost 7 bases and 4 bases, there was a span of 16 bases. CDR3 bases: TGTGCCAGCTACGCCCGCGGGGCCCCAGATACGCAGTATTTT. It encodes CASYARGAPDTQYF.

The genes are TRBV6-5 and TRBJ2-1, with TRBD1 as a possible D gene (6 bases). CDR1 is MNHEY and CDR2 is SVGAGI in the germline V gene. V gave up 7 bases and J gave up 6 bases, with 19 bases separating them. The CDR3 extends over 15 amino acids. The CDR3 DNA reads as TGTGCCAGCAAAATAGGGGGAATCAGTACCAATGAGCAGTTCTTC. Its protein product is CASKIGGISTNEQFF.